One sample yielded the 10 T cell receptor beta chains listed below, sequenced in a study of monozygotic twins with inflammatory bowel disease. After re-calling the 5' RACE reads, TCRdb lists one entry per CDR3 protein, DNA absent. This sample contains 85,000 to 110,000 distinct CDR3 sequences. Sequenced input: blood. All receptors come from a human donor with ulcerative colitis or Crohn's disease, or a healthy co-twin of an affected twin (not recorded which).

This chain joins TRBV15 and TRBJ2-7; TCRdb reports TRBD2, a call that lacks DNA to check it against. The CDR3 has 18 residues. Germline CDR1 LNHNV, CDR2 YYDKDF (reference sequence). CDR3 sequence: CATSTSGRAPLYNYEQYF. The full variable domain, its missing parts supplied by reference TRBV15 and TRBJ2-7, is DAMVIQNPRYQVTQFGKPVTLSCSQTLNHNVMYWYQQKSSQAPKLLFHYYDKDFNNEADTPDNFQSRRPNTSFCFLDIRSPGLGDTAMYLCATSTSGRAPLYNYEQYFGPGTRLTVT.

The chain links TRBV3-1 to TRBJ2-1; TCRdb's D gene call, TRBD2, goes unchecked for lack of DNA. Germline V CDR1 and CDR2: LGHDT, YNNKEL (reference sequence). The CDR3 length is 16 residues. This chain's CDR3 is CASSQDVLAAYNEQFF.

The rearrangement links TRBV5-1 to TRBJ2-3; TCRdb calls TRBD2, which cannot be checked without DNA. The CDR3 is 16 amino acids. Germline V gene sequence: CDR1 SGHRS, CDR2 YFSETQ. The CDR3 sequence is CASSWALAGSRDTQYF.

The J gene is TRBJ2-1, the V gene TRBV23-1; TCRdb outputs TRBD2, but without DNA this stays unchecked. TRBV23-1 is recorded as an ORF, its role being uncertain. The CDR3 is made up of 15 amino acids. CDR3 residues: CASSLPVRSYNEQFF.

The genes are TRBV6-6 and TRBJ2-7. The CDR3 is 12 amino acids. Germline V CDR1 and CDR2: MNHNY, SVGAGI (reference sequence). CDR3 region: CASNDGSYEQYF.

The chain combines TRBV24-1 with TRBJ2-5. The CDR3 length is 14 residues. Germline V lookup: CDR1 KGHDR, CDR2 SFDVKD. CDR3 protein: CATSDFWAQETQYF.

This rearrangement joins TRBV6-1 to TRBJ2-7. CDR3 length: 14 residues. Germline V gene lookup returns CDR1 MNHNS and CDR2 SASEGT. CDR3 sequence: CASSVSAATYEQYF.

The CDR3 reads CASSTPGRGENIQYF. The gene calls are TRBV6-1 and TRBJ2-4; there is no DNA to check the TCRdb D call of TRBD2. This CDR3 has 15 amino acids. In germline, CDR1 is MNHNS, CDR2 SASEGT.

The chain recombines TRBV12-3 or TRBV12-4 with TRBJ2-7; TCRdb proposes TRBD1, but this gene call is untestable without DNA. The length of the CDR3 is 14 residues. The CDR3 here is CASTPRTGANEQYF.

This rearrangement joins TRBV9 to TRBJ1-5. In germline, CDR1 is SGDLS, CDR2 YYNGEE. The CDR3 consists of 15 residues. The CDR3 is CASSVGVVGNQPQHF.